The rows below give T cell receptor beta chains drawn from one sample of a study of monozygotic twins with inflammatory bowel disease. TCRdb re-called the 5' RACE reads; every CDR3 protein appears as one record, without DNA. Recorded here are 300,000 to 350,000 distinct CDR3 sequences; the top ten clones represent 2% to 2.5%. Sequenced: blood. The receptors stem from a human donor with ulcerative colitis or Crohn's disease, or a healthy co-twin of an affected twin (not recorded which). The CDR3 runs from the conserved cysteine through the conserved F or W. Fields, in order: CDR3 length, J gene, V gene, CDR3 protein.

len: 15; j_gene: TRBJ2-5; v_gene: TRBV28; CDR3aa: CASSLRGWTLKTQYF
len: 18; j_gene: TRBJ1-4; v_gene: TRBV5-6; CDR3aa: CASSFKGERTRPREKLFF
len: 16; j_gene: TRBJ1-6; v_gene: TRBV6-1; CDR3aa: CASKPTPGQGDSPLHF
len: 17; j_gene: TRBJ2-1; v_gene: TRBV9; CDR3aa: CASSVGRGALATNEQFF
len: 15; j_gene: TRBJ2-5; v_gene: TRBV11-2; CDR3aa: CASSFISRRGETQYF
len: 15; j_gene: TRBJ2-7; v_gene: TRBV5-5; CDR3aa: CASSLERGPSYEQYF
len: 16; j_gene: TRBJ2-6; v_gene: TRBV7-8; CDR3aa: CASSLVRSSGANVLTF
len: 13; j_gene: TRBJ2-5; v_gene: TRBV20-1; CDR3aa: CSALGAGLETQYF
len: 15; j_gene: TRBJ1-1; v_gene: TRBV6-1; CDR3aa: CASSPTGGPSTEAFF
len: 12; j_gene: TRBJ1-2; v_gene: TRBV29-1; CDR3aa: CSVEDSSVGYTF
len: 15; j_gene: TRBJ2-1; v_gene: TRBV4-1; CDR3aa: CASSQDPRSYNEQFF
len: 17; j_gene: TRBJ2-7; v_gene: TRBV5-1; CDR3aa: CASSLSPVKVESYEQYF
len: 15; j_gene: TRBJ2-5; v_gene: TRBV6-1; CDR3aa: CASSAIAGGMETQYF
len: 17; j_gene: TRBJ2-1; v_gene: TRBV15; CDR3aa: CATSRDHQGGFYNEQFF